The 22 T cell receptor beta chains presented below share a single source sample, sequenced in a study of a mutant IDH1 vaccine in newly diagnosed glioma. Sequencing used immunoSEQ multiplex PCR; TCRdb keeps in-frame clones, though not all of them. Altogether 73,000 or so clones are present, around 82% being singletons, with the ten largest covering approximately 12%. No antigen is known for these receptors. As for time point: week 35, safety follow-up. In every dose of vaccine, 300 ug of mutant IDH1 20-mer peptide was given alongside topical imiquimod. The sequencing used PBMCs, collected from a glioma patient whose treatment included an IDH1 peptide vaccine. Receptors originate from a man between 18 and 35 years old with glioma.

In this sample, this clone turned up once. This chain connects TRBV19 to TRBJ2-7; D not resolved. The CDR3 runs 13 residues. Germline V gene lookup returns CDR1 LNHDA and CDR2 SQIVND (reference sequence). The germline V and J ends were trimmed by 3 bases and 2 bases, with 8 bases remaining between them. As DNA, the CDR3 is TGTGCCAGTAGTATGCGGAGAACCTACGAGCAGTACTTC. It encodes CASSMRRTYEQYF. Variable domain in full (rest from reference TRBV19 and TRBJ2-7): DGGITQSPKYLFRKEGQNVTLSCEQNLNHDAMYWYRQDPGQGLRLIYYSQIVNDFQKGDIAEGYSVSREKKESFPLTVTSAQKNPTAFYLCASSMRRTYEQYFGPGTRLTVT.

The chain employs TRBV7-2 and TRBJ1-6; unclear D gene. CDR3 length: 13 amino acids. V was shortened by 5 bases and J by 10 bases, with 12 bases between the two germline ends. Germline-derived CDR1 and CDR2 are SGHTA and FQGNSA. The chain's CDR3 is CASSPNGVSPLHF. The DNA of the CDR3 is TGTGCCAGCAGCCCAAACGGCGTCTCACCCCTCCACTTT.

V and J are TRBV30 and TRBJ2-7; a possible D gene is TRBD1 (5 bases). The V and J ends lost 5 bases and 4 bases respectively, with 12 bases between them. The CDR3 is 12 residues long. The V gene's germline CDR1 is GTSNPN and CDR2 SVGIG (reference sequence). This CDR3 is CAWGDSPYEQYF. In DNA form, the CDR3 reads TGTGCCTGGGGAGACAGTCCTTACGAGCAGTACTTC.

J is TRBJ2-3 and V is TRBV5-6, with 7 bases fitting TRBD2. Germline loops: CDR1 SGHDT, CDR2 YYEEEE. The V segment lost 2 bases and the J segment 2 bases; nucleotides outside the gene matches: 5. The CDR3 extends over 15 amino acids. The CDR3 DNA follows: TGTGCCAGCAGCTTAGCGGGGTCCCTCACAGATACGCAGTATTTT. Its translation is CASSLAGSLTDTQYF.

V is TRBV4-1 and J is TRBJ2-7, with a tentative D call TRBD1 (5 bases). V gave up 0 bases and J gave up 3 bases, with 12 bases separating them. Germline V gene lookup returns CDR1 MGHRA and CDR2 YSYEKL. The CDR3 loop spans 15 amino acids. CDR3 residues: CASSQDWGFYYEQYF. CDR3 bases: TGCGCCAGCAGCCAAGATTGGGGCTTCTACTACGAGCAGTACTTC.

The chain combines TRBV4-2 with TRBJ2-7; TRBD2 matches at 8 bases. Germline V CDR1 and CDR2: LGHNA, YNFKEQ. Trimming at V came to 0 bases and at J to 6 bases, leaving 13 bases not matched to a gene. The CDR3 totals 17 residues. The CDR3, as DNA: TGTGCCAGCAGCCAAGATCTTATCCAGCGGGAGACGCGCGAGCAGTACTTC. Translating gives CASSQDLIQRETREQYF.

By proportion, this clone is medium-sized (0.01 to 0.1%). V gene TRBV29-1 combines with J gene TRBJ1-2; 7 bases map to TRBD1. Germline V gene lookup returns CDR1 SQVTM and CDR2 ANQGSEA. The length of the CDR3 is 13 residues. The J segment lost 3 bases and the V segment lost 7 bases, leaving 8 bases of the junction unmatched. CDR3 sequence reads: CSGLTGKDYGYTF. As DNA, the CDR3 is TGCAGCGGCCTGACAGGGAAGGACTATGGCTACACCTTC.

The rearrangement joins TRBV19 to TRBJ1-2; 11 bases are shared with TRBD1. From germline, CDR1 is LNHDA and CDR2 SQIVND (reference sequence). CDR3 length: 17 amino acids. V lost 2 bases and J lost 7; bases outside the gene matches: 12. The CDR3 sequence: CASSIRPRDRGAIGYTF. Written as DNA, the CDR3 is TGTGCCAGTAGTATAAGGCCCCGGGACAGGGGGGCCATTGGCTACACCTTC.

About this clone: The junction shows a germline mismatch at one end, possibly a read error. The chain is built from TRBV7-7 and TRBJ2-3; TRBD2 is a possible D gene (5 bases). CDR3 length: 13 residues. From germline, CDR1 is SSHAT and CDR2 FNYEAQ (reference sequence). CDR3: CASSTRDTDTQYF. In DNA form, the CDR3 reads TGTGCTAGCAGCACCCGGGACACAGATACGCAGTATTTT.

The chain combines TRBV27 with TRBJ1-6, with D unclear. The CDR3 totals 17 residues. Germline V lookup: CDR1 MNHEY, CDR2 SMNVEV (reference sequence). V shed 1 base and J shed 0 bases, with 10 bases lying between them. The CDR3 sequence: CASSLFRASSYNSPLHF. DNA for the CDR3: TGTGCCAGCAGTTTATTTCGGGCCAGCTCCTATAATTCACCCCTCCACTTT.

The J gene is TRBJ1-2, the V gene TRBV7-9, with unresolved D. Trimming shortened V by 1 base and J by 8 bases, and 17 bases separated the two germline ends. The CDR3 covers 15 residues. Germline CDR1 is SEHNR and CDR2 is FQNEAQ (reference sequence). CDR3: CASSLGGLPGQGYTF. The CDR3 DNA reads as TGTGCCAGCAGCTTAGGGGGTTTGCCCGGCCAGGGCTACACCTTC.

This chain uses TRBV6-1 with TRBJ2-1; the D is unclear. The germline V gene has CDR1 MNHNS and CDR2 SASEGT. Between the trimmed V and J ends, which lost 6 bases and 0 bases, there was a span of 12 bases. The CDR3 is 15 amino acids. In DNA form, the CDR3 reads TGTGCCAGCAGGGAGAGGTGGGCCTCCTACAATGAGCAGTTCTTC. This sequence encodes CASRERWASYNEQFF.

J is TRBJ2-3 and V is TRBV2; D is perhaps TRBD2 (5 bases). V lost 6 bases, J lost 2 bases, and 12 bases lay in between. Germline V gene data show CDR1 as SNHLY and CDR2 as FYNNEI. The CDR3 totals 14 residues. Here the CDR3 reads CASRPGLLTDTQYF. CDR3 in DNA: TGTGCCAGCAGGCCAGGACTTCTCACAGATACGCAGTATTTT.

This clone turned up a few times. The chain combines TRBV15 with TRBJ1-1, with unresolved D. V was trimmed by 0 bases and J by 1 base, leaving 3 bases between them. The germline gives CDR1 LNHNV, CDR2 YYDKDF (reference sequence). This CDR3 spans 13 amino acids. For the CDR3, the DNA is TGTGCCACCAGCAGAGACAAGAACACTGAAGCTTTCTTT. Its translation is CATSRDKNTEAFF.

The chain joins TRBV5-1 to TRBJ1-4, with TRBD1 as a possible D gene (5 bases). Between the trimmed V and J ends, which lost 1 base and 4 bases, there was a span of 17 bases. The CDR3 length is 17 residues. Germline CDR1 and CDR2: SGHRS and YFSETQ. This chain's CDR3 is CASSLFGRVGVNEKLFF. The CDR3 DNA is TGCGCCAGCAGCTTGTTTGGCAGGGTGGGTGTTAATGAAAAACTGTTTTTT.

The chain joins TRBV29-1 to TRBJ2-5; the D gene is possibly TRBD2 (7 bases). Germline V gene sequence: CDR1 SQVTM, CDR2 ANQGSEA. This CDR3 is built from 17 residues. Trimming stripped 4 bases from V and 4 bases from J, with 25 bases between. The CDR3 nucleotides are TGCAGCGTTGTGGTGTACGGGGGGCGATTTCTTATAGAGACCCAGTACTTC. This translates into CSVVVYGGRFLIETQYF. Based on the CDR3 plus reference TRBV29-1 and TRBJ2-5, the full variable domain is SAVISQKPSRDICQRGTSLTIQCQVDSQVTMMFWYRQQPGQSLTLIATANQGSEATYESGFVIDKFPISRPNLTFSTLTVSNMSPEDSSIYLCSVVVYGGRFLIETQYFGPGTRLLVL.

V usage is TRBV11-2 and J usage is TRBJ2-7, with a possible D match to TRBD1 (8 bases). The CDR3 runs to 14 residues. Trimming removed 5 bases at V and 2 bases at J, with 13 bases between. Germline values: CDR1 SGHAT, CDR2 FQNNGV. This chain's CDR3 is CASSEQGGAYEQYF. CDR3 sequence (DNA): TGTGCCAGCAGCGAACAGGGGGGGGCCTACGAGCAGTACTTC. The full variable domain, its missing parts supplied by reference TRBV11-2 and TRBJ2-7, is EAGVAQSPRYKIIEKRQSVAFWCNPISGHATLYWYQQILGQGPKLLIQFQNNGVVDDSQLPKDRFSAERLKGVDSTLKIQPAKLEDSAVYLCASSEQGGAYEQYFGPGTRLTVT.

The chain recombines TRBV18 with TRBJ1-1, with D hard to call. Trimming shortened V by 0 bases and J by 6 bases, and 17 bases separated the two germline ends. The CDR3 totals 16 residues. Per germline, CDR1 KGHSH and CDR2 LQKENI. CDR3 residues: CASSPPGNFRIAEAFF. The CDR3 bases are TGTGCCAGCTCACCACCAGGGAATTTCAGAATCGCTGAAGCTTTCTTT.

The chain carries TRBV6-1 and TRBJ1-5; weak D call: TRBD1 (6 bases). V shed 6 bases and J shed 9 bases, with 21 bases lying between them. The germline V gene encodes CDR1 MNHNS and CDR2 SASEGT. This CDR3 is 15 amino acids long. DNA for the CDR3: TGTGCCAGCAGCCTACAGGGTACCATTGATTTGCCCCAGCATTTT. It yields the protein CASSLQGTIDLPQHF.

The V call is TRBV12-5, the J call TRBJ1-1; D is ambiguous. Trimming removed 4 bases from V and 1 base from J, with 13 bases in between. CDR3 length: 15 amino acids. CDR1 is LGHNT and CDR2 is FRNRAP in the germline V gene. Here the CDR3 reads CASGSLGGPNTEAFF. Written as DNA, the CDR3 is TGTGCTAGTGGTTCCTTGGGAGGTCCGAACACTGAAGCTTTCTTT.

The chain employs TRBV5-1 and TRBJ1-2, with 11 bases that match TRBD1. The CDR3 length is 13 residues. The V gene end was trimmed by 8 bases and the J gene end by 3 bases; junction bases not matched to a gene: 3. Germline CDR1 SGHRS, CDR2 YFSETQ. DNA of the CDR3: TGCGCCAGTTCGGGACAGGGGGACTATGGCTACACCTTC. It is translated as CASSGQGDYGYTF.

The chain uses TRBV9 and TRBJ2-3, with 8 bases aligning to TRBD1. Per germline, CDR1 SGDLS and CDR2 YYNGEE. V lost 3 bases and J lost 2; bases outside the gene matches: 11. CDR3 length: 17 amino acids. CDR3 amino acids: CASSEEGGQASTDTQYF. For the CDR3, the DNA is TGTGCCAGCAGCGAGGAGGGGGGACAGGCATCCACAGATACGCAGTATTTT.